The 5 T cell receptor beta chains listed next were all sequenced from one sample in a study of blood T cells in healthy people across ages. Together with a sample-barcoded 5' primer, a J-beta primer mix was included in a second PCR lasting about 7 to 11 cycles. TCRdb called the 5' RACE reads again in MiXCR, with one record for every CDR3 protein. This sample has around 850,000 distinct CDR3 sequences, with 30% to 45% found just once. Material for sequencing was blood. The source is a man aged 18 to 30 in good health.

This clonotype was observed a handful of times. The J gene is TRBJ1-1, the V gene TRBV4-1; 7 bases line up with TRBD1. This CDR3 has 17 amino acids. V lost 4 bases and J lost 0; bases outside the gene matches: 11. Germline V gives CDR1 MGHRA, CDR2 YSYEKL. The CDR3 loop reads CASSPQRAGTVNTEAFF. In DNA form, the CDR3 reads TGCGCCAGCAGCCCTCAGAGAGCCGGGACAGTGAACACTGAAGCTTTCTTT.

The chain combines TRBV9 with TRBJ2-5; TRBD2 agrees at 7 bases. Germline CDR1 reads SGDLS; CDR2 reads YYNGEE. Unmatched junction bases numbered 10, after V lost 3 bases and J lost 11 bases. The CDR3 covers 13 residues. The CDR3 loop is CASSETSVDEQYF. The CDR3 DNA follows: TGTGCCAGCAGCGAAACTAGCGTGGATGAGCAGTACTTC.

This clonotype came up many times. CDR3 sequence: CASRSLAAHTDTQYF. The CDR3 coding sequence is TGTGCCAGCAGGTCACTAGCGGCACATACAGATACGCAGTATTTT. The rearrangement joins TRBV7-6 to TRBJ2-3; the match to TRBD2 covers 8 bases. The CDR3 is 15 residues long. CDR1 SGHVS and CDR2 FNYEAQ come from the germline V gene. Trimming removed 6 bases from V and 3 bases from J; junction bases left unmatched: 8.

V gene TRBV7-9 combines with J gene TRBJ1-1; TRBD1 agrees at 8 bases. Germline V lookup: CDR1 SEHNR, CDR2 FQNEAQ (reference sequence). The CDR3 is 19 amino acids. V was clipped by 5 bases and J by 1 base; unmatched bases: 18. The CDR3 DNA reads TGTGCCAGCAGCCAACACCCCGGGACAGGACCATTTGGGAACACTGAAGCTTTCTTT. Its protein product is CASSQHPGTGPFGNTEAFF.

This chain uses TRBV6-6 with TRBJ2-7; TRBD1 aligns across 9 bases. The CDR3 has 15 amino acids. Germline CDR1 MNHNY, CDR2 SVGAGI (reference sequence). V lost 7 bases to trimming and J lost 5 bases; unmatched junction nucleotides: 12. CDR3 in DNA: TGTGCCAGCAAGAAACCGGGACAGGGCCTCGACGAGCAGTACTTC. The encoded protein is CASKKPGQGLDEQYF.